The rows below give T cell receptor beta chains drawn from one sample of a study of cytomegalovirus exposure and HLA in healthy donors. Sequenced by immunoSEQ multiplex PCR; TCRdb stores in-frame clones only, minus some. Of over 95,000 clones listed, over 60% are singletons. Sequencing used PBMCs. These TCRs come from a man aged 35 to 55 in good health and CMV-seropositive. CDR3s include the opening cysteine and the closing phenylalanine or tryptophan. Each record gives: clone size, D gene, V gene, J gene, CDR3 protein, CDR3 DNA. D genes are given only for firm matches. Clone size is not always given. Where it is, it says once, few, many or a class for expanded clones.

abundance: -; d_gene: -; v_gene: TRBV7-2; j_gene: TRBJ2-7; CDR3aa: CASSLAPEIYEQYF; CDR3nt: TGTGCCAGCAGCTTAGCGCCAGAAATCTACGAGCAGTACTTC
abundance: -; d_gene: -; v_gene: TRBV4-2; j_gene: TRBJ1-3; CDR3aa: CASSQYTGKDTGNTIYF; CDR3nt: TGTGCCAGCAGCCAATACACAGGGAAGGACACTGGAAACACCATATATTTT
abundance: -; d_gene: -; v_gene: TRBV7-2; j_gene: TRBJ1-1; CDR3aa: CASSLRGTEAFF; CDR3nt: TGTGCCAGCAGCTTAAGGGGCACTGAAGCTTTCTTT
abundance: -; d_gene: TRBD2; v_gene: TRBV11-2; j_gene: TRBJ2-7; CDR3aa: CASSIPGLAGDYEQYF; CDR3nt: TGTGCCAGCAGCATCCCAGGACTAGCGGGGGACTACGAGCAGTACTTC
abundance: -; d_gene: -; v_gene: TRBV28; j_gene: TRBJ2-7; CDR3aa: CASSRGGDEQYF; CDR3nt: TGTGCCAGCAGCCGTGGGGGCGACGAGCAGTACTTC
abundance: once; d_gene: -; v_gene: TRBV4-1; j_gene: TRBJ1-6; CDR3aa: CASSPVGRCNSPLHF; CDR3nt: TGCGCCAGCAGTCCTGTCGGTCGGTGTAATTCACCCCTCCACTTT
abundance: -; d_gene: TRBD1; v_gene: TRBV9; j_gene: TRBJ2-3; CDR3aa: CASSAIQGVSTDTQYF; CDR3nt: TGTGCCAGCAGCGCGATACAGGGGGTAAGCACAGATACGCAGTATTTT
abundance: -; d_gene: -; v_gene: TRBV28; j_gene: TRBJ1-2; CDR3aa: CASSSSGVGYTF; CDR3nt: TGTGCCAGCAGTTCCTCCGGGGTTGGCTACACCTTC
abundance: once; d_gene: -; v_gene: TRBV11-2; j_gene: TRBJ1-4; CDR3aa: CASSLSSGFTNEKLFF; CDR3nt: TGTGCCAGCAGCTTATCGTCAGGGTTCACTAATGAAAAACTGTTTTTT
abundance: -; d_gene: TRBD2; v_gene: TRBV2; j_gene: TRBJ2-1; CDR3aa: CASSGWASGGDEQFF; CDR3nt: TGTGCCAGCAGTGGGTGGGCTAGCGGGGGCGATGAGCAGTTCTTC
abundance: -; d_gene: -; v_gene: TRBV4-1; j_gene: TRBJ1-5; CDR3aa: CASSQDAGLGQPQHF; CDR3nt: TGTGCCAGCAGCCAAGATGCAGGGCTGGGCCAGCCCCAGCATTTT
abundance: -; d_gene: TRBD1; v_gene: TRBV19; j_gene: TRBJ2-3; CDR3aa: CASNDGTGALWWTDTQYF; CDR3nt: TGTGCCAGCAACGACGGGACAGGGGCGTTGTGGTGGACAGATACGCAGTATTTT
abundance: once; d_gene: -; v_gene: TRBV7-8; j_gene: TRBJ1-6; CDR3aa: CASSLGRNSPLHF; CDR3nt: TGTGCCAGCAGCTTAGGGAGAAATTCACCCCTCCACTTT
abundance: -; d_gene: TRBD1; v_gene: TRBV14; j_gene: TRBJ2-1; CDR3aa: CASSQGTGIVDEQFF; CDR3nt: TGTGCCAGCAGCCAAGGGACAGGGATAGTCGATGAGCAGTTCTTC
abundance: -; d_gene: TRBD1; v_gene: TRBV4-1; j_gene: TRBJ1-1; CDR3aa: CASSSPGGQGDTEAFF; CDR3nt: TGCGCCAGCAGCTCCCCTGGGGGACAGGGCGACACTGAAGCTTTCTTT
abundance: -; d_gene: TRBD1; v_gene: TRBV18; j_gene: TRBJ1-1; CDR3aa: CASSPTGQGSAEAFF; CDR3nt: TGTGCCAGCTCACCAACCGGACAGGGTTCCGCTGAAGCTTTCTTT
abundance: -; d_gene: TRBD2; v_gene: TRBV2; j_gene: TRBJ2-2; CDR3aa: CASSPGLVYTGELFF; CDR3nt: TGTGCCAGCAGTCCGGGACTAGTTTATACCGGGGAGCTGTTTTTT